This TCR beta chain is drawn from a study of long-term antiretroviral therapy in people with HIV. Concerning this clone itself: Its target is not known.

Sequencing used immunoSEQ v3.0 at survey level. Data came from immunoSEQ multiplex PCR; TCRdb stores just in-frame clones and leaves some out. Seen here are about 27,000 clones, approximately 78% observed once, and the top ten hold roughly 9%. Whole-study results and caveats: Information on adherence to ART, viral resistance or therapy changes was unavailable.

Roughly 1-10 million cryopreserved PBMC were held in samples before DNA extraction. The CDR3 runs 15 residues. CDR1 is SGDLS, CDR2 YYNGEE, per germline. Trimming took 4 bases from V and 7 from J; bases not matched to a gene: 9. The chain couples TRBV9 to TRBJ2-1, with 9 bases fitting TRBD2. Sequencing was performed on unsorted PBMCs, taken 3 years after starting antiretroviral therapy. The TCR was taken from a man aged 35-49 years with HIV. The CDR3 region has the DNA TGTGCCAGCAGCCGACCCAGCGGGGGGTCGAATGAGCAGTTCTTC. Protein product: CASSRPSGGSNEQFF.